A single sample is the source of the 16 T cell receptor beta chains below, sequenced in a study of vaccination and CD4 T cells after COVID-19. Antigens for these TCRs are unknown. The treatment here: 10-day PBMC culture with coronavirus spike peptide pools or control peptides (ViraFEST assay). Investigators obtained the unexposed donor's CD4+ T cells before the COVID-19 pandemic (2011-2018). Sequencing of the DNA from cultured CD4+ T cells was carried out with the Oncomine TCR Beta short-read assay. TCRdb used MiXCR to reprocess the PCR reads, holding one entry per CDR3 protein. Of around 5,600 distinct CDR3 sequences in the sample, under 35% are singletons; the top ten hold roughly 25%. The source material was CD4+ T cells from blood, cultured in vitro. The receptor set was obtained from a human donor in good health.

The V and J genes are TRBV6-1 and TRBJ2-3; perhaps TRBD1 as D (5 bases). V dropped 6 bases and J dropped 3 bases, with 7 bases sitting between them. CDR3 length equals 12 residues. The V gene's germline CDR1 is MNHNS and CDR2 SASEGT. The CDR3 DNA is TGTGCCAGCAGCTCAGGGACAGATACGCAGTATTTT. Translation: CASSSGTDTQYF.

The sample holds a few counts of this clonotype. The rearrangement joins TRBV7-8 to TRBJ1-2; no definite D call. Deletions cut 1 base from V and 0 bases from J, with 9 bases between. This CDR3 contains 15 residues. In germline, CDR1 is SGHVS, CDR2 FQNEAQ. The CDR3 loop reads CASSLGSGSNYGYTF. In DNA, the CDR3 is TGTGCCAGCAGCTTAGGATCCGGTTCTAACTATGGCTACACCTTC.

The chain uses TRBV20-1 and TRBJ2-4; D perhaps matches TRBD1 (5 bases). CDR1 is DFQATT, CDR2 SNEGSKA, per germline (reference sequence). The V and J ends lost 1 base and 0 bases respectively, with 13 bases between them. The CDR3 has 16 residues. The CDR3 coding sequence is TGCAGTGCTAGAGCTCTGACAGTCCTAGCCAAAAACATTCAGTACTTC. This translates into CSARALTVLAKNIQYF.

J is TRBJ1-1 and V is TRBV18, with D unclear. Trimming pared 6 bases from V and 1 base from J, leaving 9 bases between. This CDR3 is 13 amino acids long. Germline V gene lookup returns CDR1 KGHSH and CDR2 LQKENI. CDR3 region: CASSRQENTEAFF. CDR3 nucleotide sequence: TGTGCCAGCTCGCGACAAGAGAACACTGAAGCTTTCTTT. Looking up the rest from reference TRBV18 and TRBJ1-1 gives the full variable domain: NAGVMQNPRHLVRRRGQEARLRCSPMKGHSHVYWYRQLPEEGLKFMVYLQKENIIDESGMPKERFSAEFPKEGPSILRIQQVVRGDSAAYFCASSRQENTEAFFGQGTRLTVV.

By sample fraction, this clonotype is medium-sized (0.01 to 0.1%). V and J are TRBV20-1 and TRBJ1-5; D is unresolved. This CDR3 is built from 14 residues. CDR1 and CDR2 (germline): DFQATT, SNEGSKA (reference sequence). V gave up 7 bases and J gave up 0 bases, with 13 bases separating them. This chain's CDR3 is CSGKAGNSNQPQHF. CDR3 DNA: TGCAGTGGGAAAGCGGGGAATAGCAATCAGCCCCAGCATTTT.

About this clonotype itself: One end of the junction varies from germline; a read error may be responsible. The CDR3 loop is CASSLGTRRQGDGYTF. CDR3 coding DNA: TGCGCCAGCAGCTTGGGTACCCGCCGACAGGGGGATGGTTACACCTTC. The chain couples TRBV5-1 to TRBJ1-2, with TRBD1 identical over 9 bases. CDR1 SGHRS and CDR2 YFSETQ come from the germline V gene. CDR3 size: 16 residues.

The chain joins TRBV7-3 to TRBJ2-1, with a tentative D call TRBD2 (6 bases). The germline gives CDR1 SGHTA, CDR2 FQGTGA. This CDR3 has 16 residues. Trimming took 3 bases from V and 5 from J, leaving 17 bases between them. CDR3 sequence reads: CASSLRGGDGDNEQFF. The CDR3 coding sequence is TGTGCCAGCAGCTTGCGGGGCGGCGACGGCGACAATGAGCAGTTCTTC.

By its share, this clonotype is medium-sized. The V and J genes are TRBV27 and TRBJ1-6; D gene uncertain. Germline CDR1 reads MNHEY; CDR2 reads SMNVEV (reference sequence). With 4 bases removed from V and 6 bases from J, the gap between germline ends came to 16 bases. The CDR3 is 16 amino acids. The CDR3 here is CASSYREMGSNSPLHF. The CDR3 nucleotides are TGTGCCAGCAGTTACCGGGAGATGGGGTCTAATTCACCCCTCCACTTT.

The chain combines TRBV6-1 with TRBJ1-1; 9 nucleotides line up with TRBD1. The J segment lost 4 bases and the V segment lost 5 bases, leaving 5 bases of the junction unmatched. Germline V lookup: CDR1 MNHNS, CDR2 SASEGT. The CDR3 covers 14 residues. CDR3 nucleotides: TGTGCCAGCAGTCTACAGGGGGCAGGCACTGAAGCTTTCTTT. It is translated as CASSLQGAGTEAFF.

V usage is TRBV7-3 and J usage is TRBJ1-2; TRBD1 is a possible D gene (6 bases). This CDR3 has 14 residues. Trimming cost V 1 base and J 6 bases, with 12 bases left between them. CDR1 and CDR2 (germline): SGHTA, FQGTGA. CDR3 DNA sequence: TGTGCCAGCAGCTTAAATGCAGGGGTTGATGGCTACACCTTC. This encodes CASSLNAGVDGYTF.

The chain combines TRBV7-9 with TRBJ1-1; D is perhaps TRBD1 (6 bases). This CDR3 spans 12 amino acids. CDR1 SEHNR and CDR2 FQNEAQ come from the germline V gene (reference sequence). Deletions cut 8 bases from V and 1 base from J, with 8 bases between. The CDR3 is CASAGQNTEAFF. The CDR3 nucleotides read TGTGCCAGCGCGGGACAGAACACTGAAGCTTTCTTT. Full variable domain (missing parts from reference TRBV7-9 and TRBJ1-1): DTGVSQNPRHKITKRGQNVTFRCDPISEHNRLYWYRQTLGQGPEFLTYFQNEAQLEKSRLLSDRFSAERPKGSFSTLEIQRTEQGDSAMYLCASAGQNTEAFFGQGTRLTVV.

The genes are TRBV19 and TRBJ1-1; D remains unclear. V lost 4 bases and J lost 0, with 12 bases in between. Germline CDR1 reads LNHDA; CDR2 reads SQIVND (reference sequence). CDR3 length equals 15 residues. The chain's CDR3 is CASSRLPFMNTEAFF. CDR3 DNA sequence: TGTGCCAGTAGTAGACTCCCGTTCATGAACACTGAAGCTTTCTTT.

This chain joins TRBV6-1 and TRBJ1-2; no clear D. V was cut by 6 bases and J by 0 bases, with 11 bases left in between. CDR1 is MNHNS, CDR2 SASEGT, per germline. There are 14 residues in the CDR3. CDR3 region: CASSPTPANYGYTF. CDR3 bases: TGTGCCAGCAGCCCAACTCCCGCTAACTATGGCTACACCTTC.

A few counts support this clonotype. This chain joins TRBV25-1 and TRBJ1-1; no firm D call. Germline CDR1 MGHDK, CDR2 SYGVNS. V shed 7 bases and J shed 0 bases, with 15 bases lying between them. The CDR3 totals 15 residues. The CDR3 DNA is TGTGCCAGCACCGAGCGGATAGCTATGAACACTGAAGCTTTCTTT. Its translation is CASTERIAMNTEAFF.

This chain links TRBV10-3 with TRBJ1-1; tentatively, D is TRBD1 (6 bases). V lost 5 bases, J lost 5 bases, and 15 bases lay in between. The CDR3 spans 14 residues. CDR1 and CDR2 (germline): ENHRY, SYGVKD. DNA for the CDR3: TGTGCCATCAGTAACGGACAGCCGGGGACTGAAGCTTTCTTT. Translation: CAISNGQPGTEAFF.

This chain connects TRBV2 to TRBJ1-5, with D maybe TRBD1 (6 bases). Trimming took off 6 bases at V and 5 bases at J, with 11 bases between the two ends. The CDR3 is made up of 13 amino acids. Germline assignment: CDR1 SNHLY and CDR2 FYNNEI. The CDR3 DNA reads TGTGCCAGCAGACTGACAGGATATCAGCCCCAGCATTTT. Protein product: CASRLTGYQPQHF.